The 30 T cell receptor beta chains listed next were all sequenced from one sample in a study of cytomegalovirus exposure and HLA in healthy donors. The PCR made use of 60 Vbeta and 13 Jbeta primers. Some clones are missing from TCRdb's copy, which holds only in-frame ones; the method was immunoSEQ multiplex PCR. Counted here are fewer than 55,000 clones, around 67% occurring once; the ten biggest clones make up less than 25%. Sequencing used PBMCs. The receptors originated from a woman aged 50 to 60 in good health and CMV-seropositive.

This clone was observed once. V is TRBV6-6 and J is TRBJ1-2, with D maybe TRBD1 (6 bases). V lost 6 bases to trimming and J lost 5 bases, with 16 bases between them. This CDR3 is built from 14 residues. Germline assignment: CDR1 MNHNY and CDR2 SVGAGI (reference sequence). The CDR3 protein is CASRLDSGGYGYTF. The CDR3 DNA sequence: TGTGCCAGCAGATTGGACAGCGGGGGATATGGCTACACCTTC.

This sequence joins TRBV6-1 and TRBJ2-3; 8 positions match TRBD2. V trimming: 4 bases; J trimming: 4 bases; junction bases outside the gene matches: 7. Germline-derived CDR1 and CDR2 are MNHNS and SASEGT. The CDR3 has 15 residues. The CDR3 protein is CASSGSAGGADTQYF. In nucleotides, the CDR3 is TGTGCCAGCAGTGGCTCGGCGGGGGGAGCAGATACGCAGTATTTT.

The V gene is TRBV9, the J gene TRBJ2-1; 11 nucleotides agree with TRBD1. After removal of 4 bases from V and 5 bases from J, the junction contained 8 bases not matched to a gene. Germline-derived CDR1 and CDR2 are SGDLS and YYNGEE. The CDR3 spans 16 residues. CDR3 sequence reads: CASSYTGTGGNNEQFF. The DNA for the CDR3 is TGTGCCAGCAGCTACACGGGGACAGGGGGGAACAATGAGCAGTTCTTC.

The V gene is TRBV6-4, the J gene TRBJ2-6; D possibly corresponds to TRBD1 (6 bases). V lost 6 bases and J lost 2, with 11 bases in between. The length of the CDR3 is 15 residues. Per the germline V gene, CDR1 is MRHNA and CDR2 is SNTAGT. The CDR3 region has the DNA TGTGCCAGCAGCGGAGGACAGCCTGGGGCCAACGTCCTGACTTTC. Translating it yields CASSGGQPGANVLTF.

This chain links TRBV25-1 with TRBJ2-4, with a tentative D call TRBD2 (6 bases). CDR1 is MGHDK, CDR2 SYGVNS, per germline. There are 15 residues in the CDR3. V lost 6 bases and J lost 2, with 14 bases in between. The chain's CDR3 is CASSNPRGTKNIQYF. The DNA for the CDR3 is TGTGCCAGCAGCAACCCCCGGGGGACCAAAAACATTCAGTACTTC.

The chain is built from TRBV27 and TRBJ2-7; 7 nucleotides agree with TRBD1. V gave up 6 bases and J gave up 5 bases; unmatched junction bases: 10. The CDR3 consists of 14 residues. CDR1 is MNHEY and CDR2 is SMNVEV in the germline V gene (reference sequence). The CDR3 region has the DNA TGTGCCAGCAGCCTAAGACGACAGGGCGACGAGCAGTACTTC. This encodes CASSLRRQGDEQYF.

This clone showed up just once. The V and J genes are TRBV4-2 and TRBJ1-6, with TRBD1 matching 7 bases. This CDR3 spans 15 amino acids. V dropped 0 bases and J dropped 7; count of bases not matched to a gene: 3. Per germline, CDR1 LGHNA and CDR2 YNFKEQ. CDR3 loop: CASSQETGPNSPLHF. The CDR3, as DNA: TGTGCCAGCAGCCAAGAGACAGGGCCAAATTCACCCCTCCACTTT.

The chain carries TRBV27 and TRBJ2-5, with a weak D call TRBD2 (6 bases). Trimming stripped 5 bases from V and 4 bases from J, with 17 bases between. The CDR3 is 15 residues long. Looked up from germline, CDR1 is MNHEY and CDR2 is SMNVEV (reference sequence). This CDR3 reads CASSPWAGSVETQYF. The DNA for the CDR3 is TGTGCCAGCAGTCCCTGGGCGGGGAGTGTAGAGACCCAGTACTTC.

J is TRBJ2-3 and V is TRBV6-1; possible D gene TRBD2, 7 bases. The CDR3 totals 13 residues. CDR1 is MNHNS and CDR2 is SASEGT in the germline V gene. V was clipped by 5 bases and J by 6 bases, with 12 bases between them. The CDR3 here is CASSLRGGDTQYF. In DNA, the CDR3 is TGTGCCAGCAGTCTGAGGGGGGGGGATACGCAGTATTTT.

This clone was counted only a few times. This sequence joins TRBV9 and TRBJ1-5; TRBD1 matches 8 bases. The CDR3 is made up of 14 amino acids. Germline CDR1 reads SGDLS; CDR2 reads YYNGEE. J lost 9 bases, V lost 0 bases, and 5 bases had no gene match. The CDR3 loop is CASSVGTGRWPQHF. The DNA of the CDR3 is TGTGCCAGCAGCGTAGGGACAGGGAGATGGCCCCAGCATTTT. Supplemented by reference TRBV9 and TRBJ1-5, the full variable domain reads DSGVTQTPKHLITATGQRVTLRCSPRSGDLSVYWYQQSLDQGLQFLIQYYNGEERAKGNILERFSAQQFPDLHSELNLSSLELGDSALYFCASSVGTGRWPQHFGDGTRLSIL.

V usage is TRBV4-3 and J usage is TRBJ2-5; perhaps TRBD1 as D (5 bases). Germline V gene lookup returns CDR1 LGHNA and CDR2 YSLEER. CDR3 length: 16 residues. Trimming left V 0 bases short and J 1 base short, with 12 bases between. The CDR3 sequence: CASSQEGPDSQETQYF. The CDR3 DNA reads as TGCGCCAGCAGCCAAGAGGGCCCTGACAGCCAAGAGACCCAGTACTTC.

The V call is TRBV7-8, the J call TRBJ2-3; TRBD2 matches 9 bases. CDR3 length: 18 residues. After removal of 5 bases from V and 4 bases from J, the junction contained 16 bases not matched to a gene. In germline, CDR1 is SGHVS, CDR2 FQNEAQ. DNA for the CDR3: TGTGCCAGCAGCCACCCAACCGGGACTAGCCCTGCCCCAGATACGCAGTATTTT. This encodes CASSHPTGTSPAPDTQYF.

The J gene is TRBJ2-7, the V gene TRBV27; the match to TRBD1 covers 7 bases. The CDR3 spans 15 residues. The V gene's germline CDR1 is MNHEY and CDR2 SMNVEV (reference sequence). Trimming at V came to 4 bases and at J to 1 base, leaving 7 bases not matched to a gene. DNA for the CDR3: TGTGCCAGCAGTTACCACAGGGGTGGGTCCTACGAGCAGTACTTC. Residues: CASSYHRGGSYEQYF.

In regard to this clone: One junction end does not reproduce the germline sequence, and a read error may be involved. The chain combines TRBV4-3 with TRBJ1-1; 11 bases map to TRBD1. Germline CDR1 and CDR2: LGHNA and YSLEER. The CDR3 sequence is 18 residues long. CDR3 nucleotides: TGCGCCGGCAGCCGGGCCGGACAGGGGGCGAGAAAGAACACTGAAGCTTTCTTT. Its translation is CAGSRAGQGARKNTEAFF.

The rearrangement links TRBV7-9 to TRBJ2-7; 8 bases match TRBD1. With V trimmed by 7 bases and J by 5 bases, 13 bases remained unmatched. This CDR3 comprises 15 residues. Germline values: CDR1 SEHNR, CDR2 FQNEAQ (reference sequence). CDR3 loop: CASKGGGQGNHEQYF. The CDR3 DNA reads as TGTGCCAGCAAAGGGGGAGGACAGGGTAACCACGAGCAGTACTTC.

The CDR3 bases are TGCGCCAGCAGCCAAGATGGGCAGGTTCATAGCAATCAGCCCCAGCATTTT. Translation: CASSQDGQVHSNQPQHF. The chain recombines TRBV4-1 with TRBJ1-5; no reliable D call. The CDR3 runs 17 residues. V dropped 0 bases and J dropped 0 bases, with 12 bases sitting between them. Germline lookup yields CDR1 MGHRA and CDR2 YSYEKL.

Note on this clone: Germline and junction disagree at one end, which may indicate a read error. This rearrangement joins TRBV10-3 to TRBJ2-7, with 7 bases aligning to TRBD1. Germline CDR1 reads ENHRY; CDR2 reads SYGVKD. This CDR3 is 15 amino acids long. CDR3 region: CAISESGTAYYGQYF. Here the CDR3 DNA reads TGTGCCATCAGTGAGTCCGGGACAGCTTACTACGGGCAGTACTTC.

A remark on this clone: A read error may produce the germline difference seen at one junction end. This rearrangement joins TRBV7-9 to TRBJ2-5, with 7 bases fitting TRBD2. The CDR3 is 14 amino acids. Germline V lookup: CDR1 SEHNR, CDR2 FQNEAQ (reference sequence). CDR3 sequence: CASSLGLDGETQYF. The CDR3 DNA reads TGTGCCAGCAGTTTAGGACTAGATGGTGAGACCCAGTACTTC.

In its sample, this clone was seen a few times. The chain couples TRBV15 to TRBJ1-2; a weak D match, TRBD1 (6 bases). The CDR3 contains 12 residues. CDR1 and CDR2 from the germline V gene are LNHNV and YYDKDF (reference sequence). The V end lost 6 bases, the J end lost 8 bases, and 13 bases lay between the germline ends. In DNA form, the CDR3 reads TGTGCCACCAGAGGAGGGGGGGCGGGCTACACCTTC. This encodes CATRGGGAGYTF.

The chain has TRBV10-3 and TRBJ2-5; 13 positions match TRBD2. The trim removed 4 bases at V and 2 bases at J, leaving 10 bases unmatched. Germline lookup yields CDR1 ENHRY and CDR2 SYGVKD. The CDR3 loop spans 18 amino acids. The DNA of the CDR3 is TGTGCCATCAGTGGTGGGGCTCCGGGACTAGCGGGACAAGAGACCCAGTACTTC. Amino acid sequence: CAISGGAPGLAGQETQYF.

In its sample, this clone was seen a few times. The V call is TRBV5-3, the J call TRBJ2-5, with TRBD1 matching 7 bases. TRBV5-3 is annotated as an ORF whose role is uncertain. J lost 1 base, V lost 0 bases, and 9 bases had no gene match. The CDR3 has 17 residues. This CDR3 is CARSLEGRGSPQETQYF. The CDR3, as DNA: TGTGCCAGAAGCTTGGAGGGCAGGGGGTCCCCCCAAGAGACCCAGTACTTC.

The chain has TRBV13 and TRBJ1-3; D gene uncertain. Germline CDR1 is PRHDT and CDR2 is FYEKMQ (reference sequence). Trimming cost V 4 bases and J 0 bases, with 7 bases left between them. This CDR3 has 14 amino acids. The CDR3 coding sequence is TGTGCCAGCAGCTCGGTAAGCTCTGGAAACACCATATATTTT. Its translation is CASSSVSSGNTIYF.

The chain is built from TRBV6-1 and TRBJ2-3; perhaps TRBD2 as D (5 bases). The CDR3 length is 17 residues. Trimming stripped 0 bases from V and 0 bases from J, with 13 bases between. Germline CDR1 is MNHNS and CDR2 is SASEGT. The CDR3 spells CASSEARWEISTDTQYF. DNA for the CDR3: TGTGCCAGCAGTGAAGCGAGGTGGGAGATAAGCACAGATACGCAGTATTTT.

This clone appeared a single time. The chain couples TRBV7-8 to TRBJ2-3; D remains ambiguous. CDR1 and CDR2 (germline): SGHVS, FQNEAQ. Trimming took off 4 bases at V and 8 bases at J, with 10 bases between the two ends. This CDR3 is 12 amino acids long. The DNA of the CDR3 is TGTGCCAGCAGCTCAACTACCACTACGCAGTATTTT. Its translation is CASSSTTTTQYF.

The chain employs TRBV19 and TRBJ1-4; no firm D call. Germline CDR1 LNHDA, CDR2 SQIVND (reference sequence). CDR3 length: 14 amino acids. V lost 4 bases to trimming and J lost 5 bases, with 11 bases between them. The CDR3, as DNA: TGTGCCAGTAGTAAAGGCGACAAAAATGAAAAACTGTTTTTT. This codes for CASSKGDKNEKLFF.

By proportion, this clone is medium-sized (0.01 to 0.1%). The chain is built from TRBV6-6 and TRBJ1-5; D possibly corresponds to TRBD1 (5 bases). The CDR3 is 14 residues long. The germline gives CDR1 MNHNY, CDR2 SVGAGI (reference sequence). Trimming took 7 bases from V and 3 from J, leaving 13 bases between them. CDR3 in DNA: TGTGCCAGCATGGGAGGGACCTCCAATCAGCCCCAGCATTTT. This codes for CASMGGTSNQPQHF.

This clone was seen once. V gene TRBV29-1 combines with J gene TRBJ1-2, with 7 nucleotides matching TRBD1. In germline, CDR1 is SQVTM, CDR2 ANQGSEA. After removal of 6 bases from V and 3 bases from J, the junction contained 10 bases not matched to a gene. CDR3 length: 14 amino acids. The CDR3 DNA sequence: TGCAGCGTGCGCGTGACAGGGATTGACTATGGCTACACCTTC. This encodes CSVRVTGIDYGYTF.

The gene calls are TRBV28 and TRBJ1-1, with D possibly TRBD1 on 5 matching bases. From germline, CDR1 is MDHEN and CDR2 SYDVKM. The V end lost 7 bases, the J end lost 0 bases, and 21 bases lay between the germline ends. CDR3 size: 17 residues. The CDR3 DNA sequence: TGTGCCAGCACCCCAGCGGGATACGGGGACCTGAACACTGAAGCTTTCTTT. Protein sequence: CASTPAGYGDLNTEAFF.

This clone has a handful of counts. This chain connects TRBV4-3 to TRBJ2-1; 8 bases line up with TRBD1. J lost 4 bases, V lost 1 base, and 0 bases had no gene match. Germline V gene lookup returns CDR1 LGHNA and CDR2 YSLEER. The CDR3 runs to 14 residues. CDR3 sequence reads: CASSQGDRYNEQFF. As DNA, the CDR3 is TGCGCCAGCAGCCAAGGGGACAGGTACAATGAGCAGTTCTTC.

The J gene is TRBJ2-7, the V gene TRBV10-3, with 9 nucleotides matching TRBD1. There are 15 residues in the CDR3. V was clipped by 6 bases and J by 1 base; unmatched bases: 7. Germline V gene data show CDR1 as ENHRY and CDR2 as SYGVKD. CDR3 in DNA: TGTGCCATCAGCTACGGGACAGGGATTTCCTACGAGCAGTACTTC. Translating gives CAISYGTGISYEQYF.